The T cell receptor beta chain described here comes from a study of cytomegalovirus exposure and HLA in healthy donors listed by TCRdb under 2017. In the study overall: An earlier analysis of some 600 of the donors reported around 280 Gb of sequence data and 90 million to 120 million unique TCR beta sequences obtained from about 179 million T cells. All discovery cohort repertoires had been generated on a single sequencing platform. An earlier analysis of 500 to 750 of the donors applied high-throughput TCR beta sequencing to assess whether each TCR beta V gene segment acted as functional or pseudogenic. Among the roughly 370 genotyped donors, around 81% belonged to the genetic ancestry cluster associated with self-reported Caucasian donors. The study profiled the T cell repertoires of more than 500 subjects by immunosequencing and related them to cytomegalovirus serostatus. The study aimed to test whether signatures of past pathogen exposure could be identified by cataloging public T cell receptors. Across approximately 420 genotyped donors of the cohort, an average of approximately 220,000 unique TCR beta nucleotide sequences per donor were sequenced, and 15% to 20% of those sequences were non-productive. Because of strong linkage in the cohort, roughly five DR-DQ haplotypes were treated as single units for association and clustering. HLA typing included class I and class II loci at four-digit resolution. A separate validation cohort of roughly 120 different subjects was used in addition to the 666-subject first cohort. Rather than using new phenotypic data, the later analysis identified candidate immune exposures from TCR beta sequences and from how often those sequences occurred across donors. Typing coverage varied by locus: roughly 629-630 donors for A, B, C, DRB1 and DQB1; 500 to 550 for DQA1; 600 to 610 for DPA1; approximately 490 for DPB1. The study combined high-throughput TCR immunosequencing, statistical association of individual TCRs with disease status, and machine learning to predict cytomegalovirus infection status. Around 320 gigabases of sequencing data and around 87 million unique TCR sequences were included in an early release covering around 600 HLA-typed donors. A later analysis re-examined previously published TCR beta repertoires from about 670 donors and added high-resolution HLA genotyping to investigate patterns of TCR occurrence. A later genetic analysis used genome-wide SNP genotypes for about three fifths of the 666 donors, treating that subset as a discovery cohort. Donor age, sex, ethnicity and CMV serostatus were collected together with the repertoire data.

For this clone: The target of this receptor is not known. Distinct nucleotide sequences in the sample also encode this CDR3.

The cohort was made up of hundreds of healthy bone marrow donors. All cohort members were sampled while nominally healthy, although unrecorded immune exposures were likely present. The donor was CMV seropositive and was included in the group of approximately 310 seropositive cohort members. Every donor gave a peripheral blood sample, and the peripheral blood mononuclear cells from that sample were used for TCR beta sequencing. Genomic DNA was extracted from the blood cell samples with the Qiagen DNeasy Blood Extraction Kit. From a lookup of the germline V gene (reference sequence), CDR1 and CDR2 are GTSNPN and SVGIG. V was cut back by 0 bases and J by 4 bases, leaving a gap of 7 bases between them. Including cysteine and phenylalanine, the CDR3 has 13 amino acids. CDR3 DNA only is kept here, 39 bases in frame from base 1. The library relied on the immunoSEQ multiplex PCR assay. For the multiplex PCR, a mixture combining 60 forward primers for TCR Vbeta segments and 13 reverse primers for TCR Jbeta segments was used. The CDR3 region of rearranged TCR beta genes was amplified from genomic DNA by a multiplex PCR assay. The amplified TCR beta libraries were sequenced on the Illumina HiSeq System as 87-base-pair reads. The study's own analysis went as follows. A later analysis counted about 82 million unique TCR beta chains across the roughly 700 repertoires, and 10 million to 12 million of these chains were shared by at least two donors. A nearest-neighbor algorithm error-corrected the raw reads and collapsed the reads into unique sequences, merging closely related sequences to remove PCR and sequencing errors. Alignment of CDR3 sequences to IMGT reference sequences was used to assign V, D and J gene segments. For a sequence to be retained, a match of at least six nucleotides to both a V gene segment and a J gene segment was required. A rearrangement counted as productive if the CDR3 had no stop codons and remained in frame with V and J, and every other rearrangement counted as non-productive. CDR3 was defined according to IMGT convention as the region running from the second conserved V-encoded cysteine to the conserved J-encoded phenylalanine. The earlier analysis of 587 of the donors excluded sequences that lacked an unambiguous match to a single V gene segment. In an earlier analysis of 587 of the donors, V segments were called functional above 56.7% productive rearrangements and were called segregating when the between-donor standard deviation exceeded 5%. A statistical classification framework was developed to diagnose cytomegalovirus status using the catalog of TCR beta chain sequences. A later analysis assigned V and J genes by comparing TCR nucleotide sequences with IMGT/GENE-DB human TR gene sequences. In a later analysis, CDR3 sequences and most-parsimonious VDJ recombination scenarios were assigned using the TCRdist pipeline. In a later analysis, each TCR beta chain was defined by its CDR3 amino acid sequence together with its V-gene family, and reads without a unique V-gene family were excluded. As a way to deal with suspected cross-contamination and a sequencing artifact, a later analysis dropped over 550 nucleotide sequences that were highly shared and had low generation probability. In a later analysis, a clonal expansion index was calculated for each public chain from normalized within-repertoire ranks of inferred template counts. Generation probabilities in a later analysis came from a VDJ recombination model fitted to out-of-frame rearrangements, and those results were checked against IGoR. In a later analysis, hypergeometric tests were used to score TCR-TCR, TCR-HLA and TCR-CMV co-occurrence, with a repertoire-size bias correction applied to TCR pairs. A later analysis estimated false discovery rates by permuting HLA or CMV assignments 20 times. A later analysis grouped co-occurring TCRs with DBSCAN, adding TCRdist sequence similarity when clustering within HLA-allele-positive subsets. For co-occurrence clustering, repertoires with fewer than 30,000 or more than 120,000 public chains were excluded, along with roughly 5 repertoires with anomalous nucleotide sharing. Drawn from immuneACCESS, this table holds only the in-frame rearrangements with V and J called that TCRdb kept. Clones are partly lost; checked studies trace under half to an unresolved V gene and leave the rest unexplained. From that table come the V and J calls and clone size; the DNA was used to work out D and trimming. This sample's listing comprises 80,000 to 95,000 clones. Clones ranked in the top ten supply 15% to 19% of the sample.

Broader findings and caveats from the paper: In a later analysis, TCR association rates were found to vary across HLA loci, with the most associated TCRs seen for DRB1 alleles and the fewest for HLA-C alleles. In vitro tests confirmed that a few of the cytomegalovirus-associated TCR beta chains recognize cytomegalovirus antigens. This cohort had only TCR beta chains sequenced, and the lack of alpha or paired-chain data limited which features could be detected. In the study, around 150 TCR beta chains were listed as associated with cytomegalovirus. In a later analysis, HLA-associated TCR beta chains were found to be more clonally expanded and to have lower generation probabilities than equally common non-associated chains. Assigning TCR associations to individual alleles was difficult when HLA alleles, especially DR and DQ, strongly co-occurred. The classifier was reported to diagnose cytomegalovirus status with high specificity and sensitivity in both the original and validation cohorts. It was suggested by the authors that the approach could potentially be generalized to other disease states and immunological phenotypes. Because some donors lacked HLA typing at each locus, the association tests relied only on the typed subset. A cluster of highly shared sequence variants was judged likely to be a technical artifact of the sequencing pipeline. According to a later genetic analysis, donors in an Asian-associated ancestry cluster had fewer N-insertions in productive TCRs than the approximately 630-donor mean. For the cohort, immune exposure information was limited to CMV serostatus. A further reported finding was that TCR beta sequences accurately predicted the HLA-A and HLA-B alleles for most subjects in the first cohort. Correlated functional status among segregating V segments might reflect linkage disequilibrium, but an unknown experimental factor could not be ruled out. Presence/absence analyses assumed roughly uniform sequencing depth across donors, an assumption that may not hold. In a later genetic analysis, a missense DCLRE1C variant was associated with V-gene and J-gene trimming of TCR beta chains, and the association was replicated in an independent cohort. Most TCR sequences were observed very rarely across donors, whereas some public TCRs were present in many individuals. In a later analysis, 16,951 TCR beta sequences were associated with specific HLA alleles at a false discovery rate of 0.05. Because the 87-base-pair reads could not distinguish some IMGT-functional V segments, including TRBV6-2 and TRBV6-3, those segments were excluded. In an earlier analysis of about 540 of the donors, most TCR beta V segments were observed in productive rearrangements about 90% or about 30% of the time, broadly matching IMGT annotations. Several of the top co-occurrence clusters appeared to be linked to parvovirus B19, influenza, CMV and Epstein-Barr virus, according to a later analysis. Because counts were too low, some 17 rarely observed V segments, including chromosome 9 orphons, were left out of the earlier analysis of a few hundred of the donors. Most CMV-associated TCR beta chains appeared to be HLA-restricted in a later analysis, and the HLA associations seemed to be driven largely by CMV exposure.

This clonotype was obtained from a man over 45 in good health and CMV-seropositive. The rearranged segments are TRBV30 and TRBJ1-5, with the D gene not clear enough to name. The sequenced sample was PBMCs. The CDR3 amino acid sequence is: CAWSVRGNQPQHF. The DNA reads as follows: TGTGCCTGGAGTGTACGGGGAAATCAGCCCCAGCATTTT. Outside the CDR3, residues come from the reference TRBV30 and TRBJ1-5 proteins, so the full variable domain is: SQTIHQWPATLVQPVGSPLSLECTVEGTSNPNLYWYRQAAGRGLQLLFYSVGIGQISSEVPQNLSASRPQDRQFILSSKKLLLSDSGFYLCAWSVRGNQPQHFGDGTRLSIL.